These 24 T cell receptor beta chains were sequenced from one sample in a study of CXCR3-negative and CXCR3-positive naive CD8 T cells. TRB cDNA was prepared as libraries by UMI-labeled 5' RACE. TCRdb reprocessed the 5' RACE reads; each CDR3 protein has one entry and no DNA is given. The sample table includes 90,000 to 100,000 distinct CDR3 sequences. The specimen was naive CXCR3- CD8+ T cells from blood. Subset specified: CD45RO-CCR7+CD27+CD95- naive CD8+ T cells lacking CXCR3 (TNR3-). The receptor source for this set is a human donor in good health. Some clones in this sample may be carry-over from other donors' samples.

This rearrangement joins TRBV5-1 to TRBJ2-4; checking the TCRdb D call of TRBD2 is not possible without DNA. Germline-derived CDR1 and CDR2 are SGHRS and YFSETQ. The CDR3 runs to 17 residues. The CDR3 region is CASSPVKEGNAKNIQYF.

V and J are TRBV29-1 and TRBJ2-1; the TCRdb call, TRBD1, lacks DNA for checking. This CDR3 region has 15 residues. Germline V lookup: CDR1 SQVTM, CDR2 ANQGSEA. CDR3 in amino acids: CSGLQGPSSYNEQFF.

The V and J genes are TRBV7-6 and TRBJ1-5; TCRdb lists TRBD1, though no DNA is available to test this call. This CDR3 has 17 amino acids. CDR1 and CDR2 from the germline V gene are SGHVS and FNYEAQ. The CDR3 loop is CASSLAPLTGGNQPQHF.

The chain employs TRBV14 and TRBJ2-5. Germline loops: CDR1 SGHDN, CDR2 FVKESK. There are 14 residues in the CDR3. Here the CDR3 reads CASSHLAYQETQYF.

The CDR3 loop is CASSTRHNEQFF. The J gene is TRBJ2-1, the V gene TRBV3-1. Per the germline V gene, CDR1 is LGHDT and CDR2 is YNNKEL (reference sequence). The CDR3 sequence is 12 residues long.

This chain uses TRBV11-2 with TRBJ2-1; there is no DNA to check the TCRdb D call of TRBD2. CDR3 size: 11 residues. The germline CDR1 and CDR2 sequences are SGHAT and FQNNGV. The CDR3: CASSSMGLLRF.

The CDR3 sequence is CSVETGTGYEQYF. The chain is built from TRBV29-1 and TRBJ2-7; TCRdb names TRBD1, which stays unverified in the absence of DNA. The CDR3 extends over 13 amino acids. Germline CDR1 and CDR2: SQVTM and ANQGSEA.

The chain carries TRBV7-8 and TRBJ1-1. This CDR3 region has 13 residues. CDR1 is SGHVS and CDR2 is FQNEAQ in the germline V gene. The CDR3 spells CASSLIQRSAAFF.

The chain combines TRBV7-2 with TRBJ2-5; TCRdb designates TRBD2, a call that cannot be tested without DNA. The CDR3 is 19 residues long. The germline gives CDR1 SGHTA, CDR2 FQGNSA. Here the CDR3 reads CASSPSLSLLPGGGETQYF.

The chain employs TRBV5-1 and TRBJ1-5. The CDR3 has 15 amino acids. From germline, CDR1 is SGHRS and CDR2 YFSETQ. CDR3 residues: CASSLGEGFDQPQHF.

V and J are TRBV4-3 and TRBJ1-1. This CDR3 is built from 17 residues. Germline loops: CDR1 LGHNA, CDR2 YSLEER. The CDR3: CASSQDLLVRLNTEAFF.

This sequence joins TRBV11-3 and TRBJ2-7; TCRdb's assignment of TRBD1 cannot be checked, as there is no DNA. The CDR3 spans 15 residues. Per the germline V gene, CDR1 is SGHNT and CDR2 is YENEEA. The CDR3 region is CASSPRQGTTYEQYF.

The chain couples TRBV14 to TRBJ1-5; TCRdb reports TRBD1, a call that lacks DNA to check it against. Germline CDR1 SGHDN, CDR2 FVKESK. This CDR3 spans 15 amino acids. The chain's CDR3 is CASYPDRGSNQPQHF.

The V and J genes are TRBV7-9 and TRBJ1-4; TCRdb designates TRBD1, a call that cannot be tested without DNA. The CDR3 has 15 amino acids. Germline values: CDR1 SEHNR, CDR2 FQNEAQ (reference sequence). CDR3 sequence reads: CASIPGGSTNEKLFF.

CDR3 sequence reads: CASSFGAGSGNEQFF. The chain links TRBV7-2 to TRBJ2-1; absent DNA, TCRdb's TRBD2 call cannot be checked. Per germline, CDR1 SGHTA and CDR2 FQGNSA. The CDR3 totals 15 residues.

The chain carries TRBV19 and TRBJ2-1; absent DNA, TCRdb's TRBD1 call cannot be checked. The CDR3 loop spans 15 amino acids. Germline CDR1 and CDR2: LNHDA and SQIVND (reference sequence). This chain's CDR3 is CASTLRGNSYNEQFF.

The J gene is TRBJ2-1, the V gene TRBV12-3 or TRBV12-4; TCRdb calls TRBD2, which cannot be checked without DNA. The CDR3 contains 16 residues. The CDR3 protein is CASSRSGSGVHNEQFF.

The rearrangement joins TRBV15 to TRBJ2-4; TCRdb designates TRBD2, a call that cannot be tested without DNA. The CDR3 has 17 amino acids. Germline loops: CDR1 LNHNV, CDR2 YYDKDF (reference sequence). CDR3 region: CATSRGMLAGEINIQYF.

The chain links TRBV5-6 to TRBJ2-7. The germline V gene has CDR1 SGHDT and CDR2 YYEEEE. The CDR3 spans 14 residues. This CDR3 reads CASSLVDSSYEQYF. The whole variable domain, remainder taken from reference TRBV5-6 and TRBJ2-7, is DAGVTQSPTHLIKTRGQQVTLRCSPKSGHDTVSWYQQALGQGPQFIFQYYEEEERQRGNFPDRFSGHQFPNYSSELNVNALLLGDSALYLCASSLVDSSYEQYFGPGTRLTVT.

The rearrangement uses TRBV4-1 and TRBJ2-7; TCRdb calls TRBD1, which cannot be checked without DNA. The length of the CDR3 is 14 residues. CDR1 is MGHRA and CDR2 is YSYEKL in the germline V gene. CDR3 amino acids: CASSRTTGSYEQYF.

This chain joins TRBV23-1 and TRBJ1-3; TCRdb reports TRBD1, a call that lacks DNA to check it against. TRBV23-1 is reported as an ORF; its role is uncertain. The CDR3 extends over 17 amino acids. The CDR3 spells CASSQFSGTDPGSTIYF.

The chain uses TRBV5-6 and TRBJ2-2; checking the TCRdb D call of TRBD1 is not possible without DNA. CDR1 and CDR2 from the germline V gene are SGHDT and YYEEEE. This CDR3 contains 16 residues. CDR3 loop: CASSLAFQGSTGELFF.

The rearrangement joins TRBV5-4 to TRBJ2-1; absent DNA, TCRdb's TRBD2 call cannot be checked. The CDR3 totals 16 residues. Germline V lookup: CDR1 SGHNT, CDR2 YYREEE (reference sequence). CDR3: CASSLLGPTSYNEQFF.

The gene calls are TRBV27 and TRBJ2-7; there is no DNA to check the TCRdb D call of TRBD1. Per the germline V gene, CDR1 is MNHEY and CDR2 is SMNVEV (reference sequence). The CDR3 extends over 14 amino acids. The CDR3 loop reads CASPRRTGKNEQYF.